This T cell receptor (beta chain) was recorded in a study of a mutant IDH1 vaccine in newly diagnosed glioma. For the study at large: Previous treatment comprised radiotherapy, temozolomide, or both, mostly both.

The CDR3 loop spans 15 amino acids. The V and J ends lost 6 bases and 0 bases, in that order; junction bases with no gene match: 6. Per the germline V gene, CDR1 is MRHNA and CDR2 is SNTAGT. The assay was immunoSEQ multiplex PCR, and TCRdb's table has in-frame clones only and misses some. The profile covers more than 80,000 clones, with about 83% appearing a single time and roughly 7.1% taken by the ten largest. Indicated time point: baseline, week 1 (first vaccination visit). Treatment denoted: pre-vaccination baseline after standard-of-care therapy. This receptor was identified in a woman in her fifties or sixties with glioma. The source was PBMCs, collected from a glioma patient treated with radiotherapy, temozolomide or both. The chain uses TRBV6-4 and TRBJ1-1; 8 positions match TRBD1. The CDR3 DNA reads TGTGCCAGCAGATTACAGGGGGAGATGAACACTGAAGCTTTCTTT. It specifies CASRLQGEMNTEAFF.